This entry lists 26 T cell receptor beta chains sequenced from one sample in a study of T cells in Graves' hyperthyroidism and ophthalmopathy. RNA transcripts gave rise to amplified TCR beta CDR3 regions. First-round RT-PCR targeting the TCR CDR3 was performed with the HTBI primer set. In TCRdb, the multiplex PCR reads were re-called with MiXCR into one record per CDR3 protein. This table has about 110,000 distinct CDR3 sequences, more than 15% appearing once. Sequencing used blood. Receptor source: a woman between 50 and 59 years old with Graves' hyperthyroidism.

This clonotype appeared a few times. J is TRBJ2-5 and V is TRBV20-1, with 11 bases matching TRBD2. Germline V CDR1 and CDR2: DFQATT, SNEGSKA (reference sequence). The ends lost 7 bases at V and 7 bases at J; junction bases unmatched: 11. The CDR3 length is 14 residues. Here the CDR3 reads CSVDATSGSSTQYF. The CDR3 DNA follows: TGCAGTGTTGACGCAACTAGCGGGAGCTCGACCCAGTACTTC.

This clonotype showed up many times. V is TRBV5-8 and J is TRBJ2-1, with 7 bases aligning to TRBD1. The CDR3 is 15 residues long. The germline V gene encodes CDR1 SGHTS and CDR2 YDEGEE. The trim removed 4 bases at V and 8 bases at J, leaving 12 bases unmatched. The CDR3 nucleotides read TGTGCCAGCAGCACTGCACCACAGGGGTTAGATGAGCAGTTCTTC. Its translation is CASSTAPQGLDEQFF.

Ten or more counts support this clonotype. The V gene is TRBV10-1, the J gene TRBJ2-7, with D possibly being TRBD1 (6 bases). The CDR3 runs to 11 residues. Per the germline V gene, CDR1 is WNHNN and CDR2 is SYGVQD (reference sequence). Trimming shortened V by 8 bases and J by 5 bases, and 10 bases separated the two germline ends. In DNA, the CDR3 is TGCGCCAGCGGACAGTGGGACGAGCAGTACTTC. It translates to CASGQWDEQYF.

This clonotype was recorded many times. V usage is TRBV4-2 and J usage is TRBJ2-3, with no clear D. This CDR3 has 15 residues. Trimming took 0 bases from V and 5 from J, leaving 12 bases between them. CDR1 and CDR2 from the germline V gene are LGHNA and YNFKEQ. CDR3 DNA: TGTGCCAGCAGCCAAGAGAGCATCGCCGGAGATACGCAGTATTTT. Protein product: CASSQESIAGDTQYF.

V and J are TRBV20-1 and TRBJ2-1, with TRBD1 matching over 8 bases. The J segment lost 5 bases and the V segment lost 7 bases, leaving 7 bases of the junction unmatched. The CDR3 is 13 amino acids. CDR1 and CDR2 from the germline V gene are DFQATT and SNEGSKA (reference sequence). The chain's CDR3 is CSVAGQVDNEQFF. The CDR3 DNA sequence: TGCAGTGTGGCGGGACAGGTGGACAATGAGCAGTTCTTC.

Of note for this clonotype: This clone may be a read error of a much larger clone one base away. The chain recombines TRBV6-2 or TRBV6-3 with TRBJ1-5; D perhaps matches TRBD1 (5 bases). Germline CDR1 and CDR2: MNHEY and SVGEGT. The CDR3 spans 15 residues. CDR3 amino acids: CASSAGGYSDQPQHF. DNA for the CDR3: TGTGCCAGCAGCGCCGGGGGATATAGCGATCAGCCCCAGCATTTT.

This clonotype occurred many times. The chain uses TRBV11-2 and TRBJ2-5; the match to TRBD1 covers 9 bases. Losses at the gene ends were 4 bases for V and 3 bases for J; bases not matched to a gene: 3. CDR3 length: 14 residues. The germline V gene encodes CDR1 SGHAT and CDR2 FQNNGV. CDR3 loop: CASSSRTGEETQYF. In DNA form, the CDR3 reads TGTGCCAGCAGCTCCCGGACAGGGGAAGAGACCCAGTACTTC.

This clonotype was picked up many times. V is TRBV20-1 and J is TRBJ1-1, with D perhaps TRBD1 (6 bases). The CDR3 loop spans 12 amino acids. Trimming stripped 2 bases from V and 4 bases from J, with 8 bases between. Germline CDR1 DFQATT, CDR2 SNEGSKA (reference sequence). CDR3 nucleotide sequence: TGCAGTGCTAGAAAGGACAGCACTGAAGCTTTCTTT. This encodes CSARKDSTEAFF.

Many counts were recorded for this clonotype. The chain carries TRBV14 and TRBJ1-6, with TRBD1 matching 9 bases. V was pared by 3 bases and J by 10 bases, with 7 bases of the junction left unmatched. From germline, CDR1 is SGHDN and CDR2 FVKESK. The CDR3 sequence is 15 residues long. The CDR3 nucleotides are TGTGCCAGCAGCCAGCTGCACAGGGGGCTCTCACCCCTCCACTTT. Amino acids: CASSQLHRGLSPLHF.

This clonotype appeared many times. For the CDR3, the DNA is TGCGCCAGCAGCTTGGCGGGCTTACCCAATGAGCAGTTCTTC. This codes for CASSLAGLPNEQFF. V and J are TRBV5-1 and TRBJ2-1, with D unresolved. This CDR3 has 14 residues. Trimming shortened V by 0 bases and J by 6 bases, and 10 bases separated the two germline ends. Germline loops: CDR1 SGHRS, CDR2 YFSETQ.

This clonotype was seen ten or more times. This chain connects TRBV7-8 to TRBJ1-1; a weak D match, TRBD1 (6 bases). Germline-derived CDR1 and CDR2 are SGHVS and FQNEAQ. The ends were cut back, 6 bases at V and 3 bases at J, with 14 bases in the middle. The CDR3 loop spans 14 amino acids. DNA for the CDR3: TGTGCCAGCAGTTTACTACAGGGCGACACTGAAGCTTTCTTT. Encoded protein: CASSLLQGDTEAFF.

The count of this clonotype is one. The chain joins TRBV11-2 to TRBJ1-1; tentative D call: TRBD1 (5 bases). V shed 5 bases and J shed 0 bases, with 13 bases lying between them. Germline V gene lookup returns CDR1 SGHAT and CDR2 FQNNGV. This CDR3 has 15 residues. The CDR3 DNA reads TGTGCCAGCAGCCCTCGGGGCGGGTTGAACACTGAAGCTTTCTTT. It translates to CASSPRGGLNTEAFF. The full variable domain, rest sourced from reference TRBV11-2 and TRBJ1-1, is EAGVAQSPRYKIIEKRQSVAFWCNPISGHATLYWYQQILGQGPKLLIQFQNNGVVDDSQLPKDRFSAERLKGVDSTLKIQPAKLEDSAVYLCASSPRGGLNTEAFFGQGTRLTVV.

At least ten counts were recorded for this clonotype. CDR3 DNA: TGTGCCATCAGTGAGCAACCGGGACAGGCATACAATGAGCAGTTCTTC. Protein: CAISEQPGQAYNEQFF. The chain combines TRBV10-3 with TRBJ2-1; TRBD1 aligns across 8 bases. Trimming took 2 bases from V and 4 from J; bases not matched to a gene: 7. CDR3 length: 16 residues. The germline V gene encodes CDR1 ENHRY and CDR2 SYGVKD.

This clonotype was counted ten times or more. The CDR3 DNA reads TGTGCCAGCAGTGCGGGACTAGCGGGAAATACGCAGTATTTT. This gives the protein CASSAGLAGNTQYF. J is TRBJ2-3 and V is TRBV2; 13 bases line up with TRBD2. The CDR3 contains 14 residues. Germline CDR1 reads SNHLY; CDR2 reads FYNNEI. V dropped 4 bases and J dropped 7; count of bases not matched to a gene: 2.

Ten or more counts support this clonotype. The chain links TRBV20-1 to TRBJ2-1; 7 positions match TRBD2. The germline CDR1 and CDR2 sequences are DFQATT and SNEGSKA (reference sequence). The trim removed 5 bases at V and 8 bases at J, leaving 3 bases unmatched. CDR3 length equals 11 residues. Here the CDR3 reads CSAARGDEQFF. CDR3 DNA sequence: TGCAGTGCTGCCCGGGGGGATGAGCAGTTCTTC.

The chain carries TRBV7-8 and TRBJ1-1; 8 bases are a match to TRBD1. With V trimmed by 4 bases and J by 4 bases, 5 bases remained unmatched. Per germline, CDR1 SGHVS and CDR2 FQNEAQ. CDR3 length: 14 amino acids. The CDR3 sequence: CASSYPGQVTEAFF. The CDR3 region has the DNA TGTGCCAGCAGCTACCCGGGACAGGTCACTGAAGCTTTCTTT.

This rearrangement joins TRBV29-1 to TRBJ1-1; D is unclear. Germline CDR1 is SQVTM and CDR2 is ANQGSEA. The CDR3 spans 11 residues. The germline V and J ends were trimmed by 5 bases and 3 bases, with 7 bases remaining between them. CDR3 region: CSVKLHTEAFF. CDR3 bases: TGCAGCGTTAAGTTGCACACTGAAGCTTTCTTT. The full variable domain, its missing parts supplied by reference TRBV29-1 and TRBJ1-1, is SAVISQKPSRDICQRGTSLTIQCQVDSQVTMMFWYRQQPGQSLTLIATANQGSEATYESGFVIDKFPISRPNLTFSTLTVSNMSPEDSSIYLCSVKLHTEAFFGQGTRLTVV.

This clonotype was counted many times. The V and J genes are TRBV18 and TRBJ2-3; D may be TRBD1 (5 bases). The CDR3 is 13 amino acids. Trimming removed 3 bases from V and 12 bases from J, with 16 bases in between. Germline CDR1 is KGHSH and CDR2 is LQKENI. The CDR3 loop reads CASSPRTTDGQYF. In DNA form, the CDR3 reads TGTGCCAGCTCACCCAGGACAACCGACGGCCAGTATTTT.

At least ten counts were recorded for this clonotype. CDR3: CASSSQGAVYEQYF. The CDR3 DNA reads TGTGCCAGCAGTTCACAGGGGGCGGTCTACGAGCAGTACTTC. The chain uses TRBV12-3 or TRBV12-4 and TRBJ2-7; 9 nucleotides agree with TRBD1. This CDR3 region has 14 residues. After removal of 4 bases from V and 3 bases from J, the junction contained 4 bases not matched to a gene.

Many counts were recorded for this clonotype. The chain joins TRBV15 to TRBJ1-4; D unclear. Germline lookup yields CDR1 LNHNV and CDR2 YYDKDF (reference sequence). The V end was cut by 6 bases, the J end by 4 bases, with 9 bases between. This CDR3 spans 13 amino acids. The CDR3 sequence is CATRPDGNEKLFF. CDR3 nucleotides: TGTGCCACCAGACCTGACGGTAATGAAAAACTGTTTTTT.

This clonotype occurred many times. The chain joins TRBV9 to TRBJ1-5; D gene uncertain. The CDR3 consists of 15 residues. The V end lost 4 bases, the J end lost 3 bases, and 14 bases lay between the germline ends. Germline V gene sequence: CDR1 SGDLS, CDR2 YYNGEE. CDR3: CASSRTSAANQPQHF. The CDR3 nucleotides are TGTGCCAGCAGCCGGACTTCGGCTGCCAATCAGCCCCAGCATTTT.

This clonotype was counted many times. The chain couples TRBV2 to TRBJ2-7; D possibly corresponds to TRBD2 (6 bases). This CDR3 has 15 residues. Deletions cut 7 bases from V and 3 bases from J, with 19 bases between. Per the germline V gene, CDR1 is SNHLY and CDR2 is FYNNEI. CDR3 loop: CASMNPRDWGYEQYF. The CDR3 DNA reads as TGTGCCAGCATGAACCCCCGGGACTGGGGCTACGAGCAGTACTTC.

Of note for this clonotype: The CDR3 does not close with the conserved phenylalanine or tryptophan, likely indicating a read error. The chain joins TRBV2 to TRBJ1-5; possibly TRBD1 for D (6 bases). The CDR3 spans 17 residues. Germline CDR1 reads SNHLY; CDR2 reads FYNNEI. V lost 6 bases to trimming and J lost 2 bases, with 20 bases between them. DNA for the CDR3: TGTGCCAGCAGCTCAGGGGAGAGTATTAGGGGCAATCAGCCCCAGCATCTT. Translation gives CASSSGESIRGNQPQHL.

This clonotype was recorded many times. The CDR3, as DNA: TGTGCCAGCAGTCCCCGGGTTGATCAGCCCCAGCATTTT. It translates to CASSPRVDQPQHF. The chain employs TRBV12-3 or TRBV12-4 and TRBJ1-5; no clear D. The CDR3 loop spans 13 amino acids. V was clipped by 5 bases and J by 5 bases, with 10 bases between them.

The table lists this clonotype with many counts. V gene TRBV30 combines with J gene TRBJ1-1, with D unclear. The CDR3 totals 15 residues. CDR1 is GTSNPN and CDR2 is SVGIG in the germline V gene (reference sequence). V was shortened by 2 bases and J by 6 bases, with 19 bases between the two germline ends. The CDR3 here is CAWSTSLRGNSEAFF. The CDR3 DNA reads TGTGCCTGGAGTACATCTCTCCGCGGTAACTCTGAAGCTTTCTTT.

This clonotype occurred many times. The gene calls are TRBV5-1 and TRBJ1-4; 7 nucleotides agree with TRBD1. With V trimmed by 7 bases and J by 6 bases, 6 bases remained unmatched. Germline assignment: CDR1 SGHRS and CDR2 YFSETQ. The CDR3 is 13 residues long. This CDR3 reads CASARQGDEKLFF. CDR3 bases: TGCGCCAGCGCCCGACAGGGCGATGAAAAACTGTTTTTT.